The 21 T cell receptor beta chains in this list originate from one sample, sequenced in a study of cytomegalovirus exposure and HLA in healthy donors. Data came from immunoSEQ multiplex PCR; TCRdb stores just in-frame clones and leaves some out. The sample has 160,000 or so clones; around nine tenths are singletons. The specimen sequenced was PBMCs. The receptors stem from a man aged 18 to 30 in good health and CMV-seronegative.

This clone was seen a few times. The CDR3 spells CASSLGSGGRLFF. Here the CDR3 DNA reads TGTGCCAGCAGCCTTGGATCGGGAGGGCGACTGTTTTTT. This chain connects TRBV13 to TRBJ1-4; D unresolved. The CDR3 has 13 amino acids. V lost 5 bases, J lost 13 bases, and 17 bases lay in between. Germline values: CDR1 PRHDT, CDR2 FYEKMQ (reference sequence).

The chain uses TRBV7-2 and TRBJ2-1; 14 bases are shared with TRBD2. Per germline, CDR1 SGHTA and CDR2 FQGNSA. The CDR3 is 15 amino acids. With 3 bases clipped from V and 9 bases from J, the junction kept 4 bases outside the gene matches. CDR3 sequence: CASSLTSGRASEQFF. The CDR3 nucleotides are TGTGCCAGCAGCTTGACTAGCGGGAGGGCCAGTGAGCAGTTCTTC. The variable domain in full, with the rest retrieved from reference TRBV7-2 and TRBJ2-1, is GAGVSQSPSNKVTEKGKDVELRCDPISGHTALYWYRQSLGQGLEFLIYFQGNSAPDKSGLPSDRFSAERTGGSVSTLTIQRTQQEDSAVYLCASSLTSGRASEQFFGPGTRLTVL.

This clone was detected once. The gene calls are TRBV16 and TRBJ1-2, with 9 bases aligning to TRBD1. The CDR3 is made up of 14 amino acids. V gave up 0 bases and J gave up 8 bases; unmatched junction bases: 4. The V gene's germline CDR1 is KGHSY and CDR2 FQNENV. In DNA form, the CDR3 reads TGTGCCAGCAGCCAATCGGGGACAGGGACCGGCTACACCTTC. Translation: CASSQSGTGTGYTF.

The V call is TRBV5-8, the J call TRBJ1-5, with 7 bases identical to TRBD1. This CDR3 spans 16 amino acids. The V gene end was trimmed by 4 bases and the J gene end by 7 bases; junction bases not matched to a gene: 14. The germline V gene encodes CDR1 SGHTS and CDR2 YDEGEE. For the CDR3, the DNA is TGTGCCAGCAGCGCGAGACTGACAGGGAATCTACAGCCCCAGCATTTT. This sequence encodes CASSARLTGNLQPQHF.

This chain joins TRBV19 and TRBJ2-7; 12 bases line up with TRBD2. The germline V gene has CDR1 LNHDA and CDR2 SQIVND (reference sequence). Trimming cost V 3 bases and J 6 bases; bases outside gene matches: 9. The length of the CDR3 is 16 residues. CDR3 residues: CASSIWLAGGPGEQYF. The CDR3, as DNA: TGTGCCAGTAGTATTTGGCTAGCGGGAGGGCCTGGCGAGCAGTACTTC.

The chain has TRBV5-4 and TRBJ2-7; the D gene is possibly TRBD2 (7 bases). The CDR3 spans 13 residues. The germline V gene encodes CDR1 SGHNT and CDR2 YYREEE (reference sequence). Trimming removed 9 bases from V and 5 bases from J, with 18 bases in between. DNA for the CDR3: TGTGCCACCCGGGGGGCAGGGAGGGACGAGCAGTACGTC. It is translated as CATRGAGRDEQYV.

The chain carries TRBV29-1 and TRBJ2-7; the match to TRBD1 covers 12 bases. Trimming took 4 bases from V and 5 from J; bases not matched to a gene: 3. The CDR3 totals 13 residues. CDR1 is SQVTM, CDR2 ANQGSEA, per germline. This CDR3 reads CSVAGQGAHEQYF. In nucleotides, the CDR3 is TGCAGCGTTGCGGGACAGGGGGCCCACGAGCAGTACTTC.

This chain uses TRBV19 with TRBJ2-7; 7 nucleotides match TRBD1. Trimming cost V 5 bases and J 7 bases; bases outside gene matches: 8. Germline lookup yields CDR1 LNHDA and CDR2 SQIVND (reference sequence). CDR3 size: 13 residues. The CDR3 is CASSPGQRSEQYF. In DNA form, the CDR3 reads TGTGCCAGTAGTCCGGGACAGCGATCGGAGCAGTACTTC.

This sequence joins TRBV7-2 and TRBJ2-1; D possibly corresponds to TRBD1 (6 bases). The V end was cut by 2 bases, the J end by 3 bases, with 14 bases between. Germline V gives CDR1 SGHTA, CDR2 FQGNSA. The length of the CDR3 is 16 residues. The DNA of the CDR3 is TGTGCCAGCAGCTTAACAGGGACGAGTTTCTACAATGAGCAGTTCTTC. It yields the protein CASSLTGTSFYNEQFF.

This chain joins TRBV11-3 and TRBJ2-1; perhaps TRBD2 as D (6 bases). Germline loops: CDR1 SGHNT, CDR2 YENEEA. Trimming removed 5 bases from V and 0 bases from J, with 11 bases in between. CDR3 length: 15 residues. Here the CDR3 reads CASSDRGSSYNEQFF. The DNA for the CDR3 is TGTGCCAGCAGCGATCGGGGGAGCTCCTACAATGAGCAGTTCTTC.

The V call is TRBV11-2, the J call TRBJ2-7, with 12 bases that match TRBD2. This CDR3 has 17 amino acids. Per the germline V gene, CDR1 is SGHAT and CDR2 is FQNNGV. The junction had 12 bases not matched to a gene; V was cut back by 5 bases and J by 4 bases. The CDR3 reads CASSPWTSGAIAYEQYF. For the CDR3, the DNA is TGTGCCAGCAGCCCCTGGACTAGCGGGGCAATAGCGTACGAGCAGTACTTC. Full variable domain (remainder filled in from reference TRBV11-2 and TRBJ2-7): EAGVAQSPRYKIIEKRQSVAFWCNPISGHATLYWYQQILGQGPKLLIQFQNNGVVDDSQLPKDRFSAERLKGVDSTLKIQPAKLEDSAVYLCASSPWTSGAIAYEQYFGPGTRLTVT.

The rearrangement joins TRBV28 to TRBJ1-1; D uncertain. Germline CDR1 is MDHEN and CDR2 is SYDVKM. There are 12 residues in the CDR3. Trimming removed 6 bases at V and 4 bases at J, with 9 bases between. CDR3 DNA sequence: TGTGCCAGCAGACCGGGTGGCACTGAAGCTTTCTTT. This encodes CASRPGGTEAFF.

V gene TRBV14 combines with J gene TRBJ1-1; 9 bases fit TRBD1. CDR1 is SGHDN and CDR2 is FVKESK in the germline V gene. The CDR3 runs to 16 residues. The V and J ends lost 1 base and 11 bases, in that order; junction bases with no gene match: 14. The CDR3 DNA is TGTGCCAGCAGCCAAGGATCAACGACAGGGGGGATCGGGGCTTTCTTT. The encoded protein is CASSQGSTTGGIGAFF.

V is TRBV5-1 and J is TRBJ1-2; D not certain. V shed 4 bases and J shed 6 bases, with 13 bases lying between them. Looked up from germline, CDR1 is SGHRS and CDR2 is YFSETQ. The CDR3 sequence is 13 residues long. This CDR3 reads CASSPDGRHGYTF. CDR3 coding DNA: TGCGCCAGCAGCCCGGATGGGCGACATGGCTACACCTTC.

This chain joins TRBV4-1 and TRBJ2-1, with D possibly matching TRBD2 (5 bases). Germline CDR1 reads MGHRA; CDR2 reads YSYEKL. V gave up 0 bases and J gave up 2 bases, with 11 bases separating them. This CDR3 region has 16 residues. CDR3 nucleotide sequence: TGCGCCAGCAGCCAAGATTCGGGGAGTCCCTACAATGAGCAGTTCTTC. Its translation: CASSQDSGSPYNEQFF.

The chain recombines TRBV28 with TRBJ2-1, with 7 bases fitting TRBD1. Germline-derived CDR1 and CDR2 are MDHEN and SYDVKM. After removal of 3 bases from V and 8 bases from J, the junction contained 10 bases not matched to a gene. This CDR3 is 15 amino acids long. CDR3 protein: CASSLASTGADEQFF. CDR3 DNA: TGTGCCAGCAGTTTGGCGTCTACAGGGGCGGATGAGCAGTTCTTC.

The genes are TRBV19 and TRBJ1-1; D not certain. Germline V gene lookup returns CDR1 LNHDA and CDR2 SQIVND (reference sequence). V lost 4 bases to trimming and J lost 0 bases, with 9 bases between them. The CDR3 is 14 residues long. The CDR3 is CASSTFYLNTEAFF. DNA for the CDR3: TGTGCCAGTAGTACGTTCTACTTGAACACTGAAGCTTTCTTT.

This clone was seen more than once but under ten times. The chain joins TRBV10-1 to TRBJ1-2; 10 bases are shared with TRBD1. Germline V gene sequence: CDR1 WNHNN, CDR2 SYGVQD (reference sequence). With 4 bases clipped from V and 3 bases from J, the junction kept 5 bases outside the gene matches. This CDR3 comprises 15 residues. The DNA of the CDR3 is TGCGCCAGCAGTGGACCCGGGACAGGGGACTATGGCTACACCTTC. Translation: CASSGPGTGDYGYTF.

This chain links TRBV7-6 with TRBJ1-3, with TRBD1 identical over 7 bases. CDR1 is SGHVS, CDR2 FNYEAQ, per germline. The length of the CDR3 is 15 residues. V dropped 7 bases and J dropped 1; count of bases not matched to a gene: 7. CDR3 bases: TGTGCCAGCATCGCGACAGGGATGTCTGGAAACACCATATATTTT. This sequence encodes CASIATGMSGNTIYF.

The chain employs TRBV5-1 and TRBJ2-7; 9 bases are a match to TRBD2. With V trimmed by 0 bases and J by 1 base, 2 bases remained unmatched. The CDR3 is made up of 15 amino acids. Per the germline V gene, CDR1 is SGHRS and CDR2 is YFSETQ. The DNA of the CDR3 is TGCGCCAGCAGCTTGGCCCTAGCGGGATCCTACGAGCAGTACTTC. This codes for CASSLALAGSYEQYF.

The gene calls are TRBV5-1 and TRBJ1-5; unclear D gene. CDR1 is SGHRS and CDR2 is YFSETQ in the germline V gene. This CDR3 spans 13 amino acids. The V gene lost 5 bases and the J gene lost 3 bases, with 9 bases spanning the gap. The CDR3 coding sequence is TGCGCCAGCAGTCATAGTTCCAATCAGCCCCAGCATTTT. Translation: CASSHSSNQPQHF.